This is a list of T cell receptor beta chains from one sample in a study of blood T cell repertoires in COVID-19. Data came from immunoSEQ multiplex PCR; TCRdb stores just in-frame clones and leaves some out. The sample lists some 180,000 clones, about 85% seen once, with around 7.8% in the top ten. The source material was peripheral blood. These receptors were obtained from a woman aged 55 to 70 with acute or convalescent COVID-19. Both conserved end residues are part of each CDR3. The order of the fields is V gene, J gene, CDR3 protein.

v_gene: TRBV7-3
j_gene: TRBJ2-5
CDR3aa: CASSSWGGRGQENQYF

v_gene: TRBV9
j_gene: TRBJ1-1
CDR3aa: CASSVDTFPTEAFF

v_gene: TRBV28
j_gene: TRBJ1-1
CDR3aa: CASSLLPGLAEAFF

v_gene: TRBV11-3
j_gene: TRBJ2-1
CDR3aa: CASSWGVAGEEQFF

v_gene: TRBV24-1
j_gene: TRBJ1-5
CDR3aa: CATSKTGYQPQHF

v_gene: TRBV5-5
j_gene: TRBJ2-7
CDR3aa: CASSSTRLGGSYEQYF

v_gene: TRBV4-1
j_gene: TRBJ1-2
CDR3aa: CASSRQMGYGYTF

v_gene: TRBV23-1
j_gene: TRBJ1-2
CDR3aa: CASSQWARSYGYTF

v_gene: TRBV2
j_gene: TRBJ1-2
CDR3aa: CASSEKGGANYGYTF

v_gene: TRBV9
j_gene: TRBJ1-3
CDR3aa: CASSGTGSGNTIYF

v_gene: TRBV2
j_gene: TRBJ1-5
CDR3aa: CASRERGDSNQPQHF

v_gene: TRBV25-1
j_gene: TRBJ2-2
CDR3aa: CASSRDRGWSNTGELFF

v_gene: TRBV11-2
j_gene: TRBJ2-3
CDR3aa: CASSLRQVPRTDTQYF

v_gene: TRBV6-1
j_gene: TRBJ1-5
CDR3aa: CASSEVQGLPQHF

v_gene: TRBV18
j_gene: TRBJ2-2
CDR3aa: CASSPPQGSNTGELFF

v_gene: TRBV24-1
j_gene: TRBJ1-2
CDR3aa: CATSDALRGGYTF

v_gene: TRBV2
j_gene: TRBJ2-1
CDR3aa: CARQGESSYNEQFF

v_gene: TRBV7-3
j_gene: TRBJ2-1
CDR3aa: CASSLHSGSSYNEQFF

v_gene: TRBV28
j_gene: TRBJ1-1
CDR3aa: CASSPGTVMNTEAFF

v_gene: TRBV10-3
j_gene: TRBJ1-5
CDR3aa: CAISEGEGSNQPQHF

v_gene: TRBV19
j_gene: TRBJ1-2
CDR3aa: CASSIPGSHYGYTF

v_gene: TRBV9
j_gene: TRBJ1-2
CDR3aa: CASSVGGQGYGYTF

v_gene: TRBV7-2
j_gene: TRBJ2-7
CDR3aa: CASSLGGRTYEQYF

v_gene: TRBV27
j_gene: TRBJ2-2
CDR3aa: CASSSYGRGQGGELFF

v_gene: TRBV20-1
j_gene: TRBJ2-1
CDR3aa: CSASSGSNMGYEQFF

v_gene: TRBV16
j_gene: TRBJ2-7
CDR3aa: CASSHPQSSYEQYF

v_gene: TRBV9
j_gene: TRBJ1-2
CDR3aa: CASSPRGSLNYGYTF

v_gene: TRBV19
j_gene: TRBJ1-2
CDR3aa: CASRGGLWYGYTF

v_gene: TRBV18
j_gene: TRBJ1-5
CDR3aa: CASSLDRISNQPQHF

v_gene: TRBV4-2
j_gene: TRBJ2-3
CDR3aa: CASSQGTLGGTQYF

v_gene: TRBV2
j_gene: TRBJ2-2
CDR3aa: CASKRSGAGELFF

v_gene: TRBV5-1
j_gene: TRBJ1-5
CDR3aa: CASSPQGVGQPQHF